The clone carrying this TCR beta chain showed up just once. Its antigen remains unknown. The data derive from a study of T cells in localized non-small cell lung cancer. Overall study findings and caveats: Only one tumor region was sequenced, so heterogeneity remains possible.

The repertoire was sequenced with immunoSEQ multiplex PCR; TCRdb's copy has only in-frame clones and lacks some. The repertoire holds tens of thousands of clones, with 70% to 90% as singletons. The CDR3 runs to 12 residues. With 6 bases removed from V and 1 base from J, the gap between germline ends came to 10 bases. Germline values: CDR1 GTSNPN, CDR2 SVGIG (reference sequence). The chain recombines TRBV30 with TRBJ2-7, with D possibly called TRBD1 or TRBD2 (5 bases each). The receptor's source is a female donor of 60 years or more with stage I lung adenocarcinoma. Sample: peripheral blood, taken before any cancer treatment. CDR3: CACLEGSYEQYF. Written as DNA, the CDR3 is TGTGCCTGTCTCGAGGGGTCCTACGAGCAGTACTTC.